This entry is about one T cell receptor beta chain. Its antigen specificity is not known. Base qualities are not recorded, but no much larger clone differs from it by a single base. This sample is drawn from a study of vaccination effects on CD4 cells after COVID-19 (dated by TCRdb to about 2022). Study-wide context: Two doses of either the BNT162b2 or the mRNA-1273 mRNA SARS-CoV-2 vaccine were administered to participants. The study compared SARS-CoV-2 spike-specific CD4+ TCR repertoires before and after mRNA vaccination in COVID-19 convalescent patients and infection-naive vaccine recipients. A total of 10 COVID-19 convalescent patients and several SARS-CoV-2-naive healthy vaccine recipients were included in the full study. Cultures from other donors in the study were sequenced using the Oncomine TCR Beta short-read assay on an Illumina iSeq 100.

The library was made by the immunoSEQ multiplex PCR assay. DNA from the CD4+ T cells that had been cultured and isolated underwent TCR beta CDR3 sequencing. In the authors' own workflow: The analysis removed non-productive TCR sequences, trimmed reads to the CDR3 region, and retained only CDR3s that were 7 or more amino acids long. Antigen-specific clonotypes were identified with the MANAFEST web app by comparing expansion in peptide wells against reference cultures. To be called positive, a clone needed expansion at FDR<0.05 compared with the reference and with all other wells, an odds ratio greater than 5, and a frequency greater than 0.1% in two replicate wells. A clonotype was called cross-reactive if it was significantly expanded both in SARS-CoV-2 spike wells and in at least one common cold coronavirus spike condition. CDR3 similarity was assessed by Levenshtein distance with the stringdist R package, and unrooted trees were built with ape in R 3.6.1. The table comes from immuneACCESS by way of TCRdb, which keeps in-frame sequences with V and J called. Part of the clones is missing from these tables; in studies checked, under half for an unresolved V gene and the rest for unknown reasons. The DNA gave D and trimming, while V, J and clone size come from that table. The sample includes tens of thousands of clones, with roughly 72% observed a single time. About 1.7% of the sample lies in the top ten.

Findings and caveats that apply to the study as a whole: Both infection-induced and vaccine-induced clones contracted markedly at late post-vaccination timepoints, which is consistent with waning T cell responses. Only a small number of convalescent patients were included, and no early post-infection timepoints were available, which limited the study. Among healthy vaccine recipients, nearly all vaccine-induced clones were SARS-CoV-2 mono-reactive, and only 1 of 255 was cross-reactive with common cold coronaviruses.

In the ViraFEST assay, PBMC were stimulated with viral peptide pools, and TCR sequencing was then used to find antigen-specific CD4+ T cell clonotypes based on their expansion. After 10 to 11 days of culture, CD4+ T cells were isolated with the EasySep CD4+ T cell isolation kit. Healthy vaccine recipients had no prior SARS-CoV-2 infection, confirmed by negative nucleocapsid antibodies before and after vaccination. Approximately 2.1 million PBMC per well were cultured in IMDM with 5% human AB serum, 10 IU/ml IL-2 and gentamicin, plus 10 ug/ml peptides. Half of the culture medium was replaced with fresh IL-2-containing medium on days 3 and 7. Unless noted otherwise, every peptide stimulation condition was cultured in triplicate wells. Using Ficoll-Paque Plus gradient centrifugation, PBMC were separated from whole blood and then either used fresh or cryopreserved at -140C. Overlapping peptide pools spanned the spike proteins of SARS-CoV-2 and the common cold coronaviruses HCoV-NL63, HCoV-OC43 and HCoV-229E. The QIAamp micro DNA kit was used to extract genomic DNA from the cultured CD4+ T cells.

There are 17 amino acids in the CDR3, from cysteine to phenylalanine inclusive. CDR3 DNA only is kept here, 51 bases in frame from base 1. The junction shows trimming of 10 bases on V and 2 bases on J, plus 21 bases between the germline ends. The germline V gene specifies SNHLY as CDR1 and FYNNEI as CDR2. The clonotype was recovered from a human donor who received a COVID-19 vaccine. The sequences come from CD4+ T cells from PBMCs cultured with HCoV-229E spike peptides, collected before COVID-19 vaccination. Per the publication, the cell subset or site label means: HCoV-229E spike overlapping peptide pool stimulation. The chain is made from TRBV2 and TRBJ2-6; no D gene can be assigned with confidence. CDR3 protein: CATRDRRPPAGANVLTF. The sequence in DNA is TGTGCCACCAGAGACCGGCGGCCCCCAGCTGGGGCCAACGTCCTGACTTTC. The full variable domain, completed from the reference TRBV2 and TRBJ2-6 proteins outside the CDR3, reads EPEVTQTPSHQVTQMGQEVILRCVPISNHLYFYWYRQILGQKVEFLVSFYNNEISEKSEIFDDQFSVERPDGSNFTLKIRSTKLEDSAMYFCATRDRRPPAGANVLTFGAGSRLTVL.